The source of this T cell receptor (beta chain) is a study of T cells in Graves' hyperthyroidism and ophthalmopathy. Across the study: Sampling of peripheral blood happened at initial diagnosis, prior to any treatment. General study findings and limits: A 13 V-J model separated ophthalmopathy from stable hyperthyroidism. Most expanded thyroid clonotypes above 0.001 also appeared in blood.

Amplification of TCR beta CDR3 regions was performed using RNA transcripts as template. The HTBI set primed first-round TCR CDR3 RT-PCR. From the multiplex PCR reads, TCRdb called clonotypes with MiXCR, one entry per CDR3 protein. The sample carries around 200,000 distinct CDR3 sequences, approximately 20% recorded once. Calling Graves' hyperthyroidism stable meant ophthalmopathy did not progress within 18 months. This clonotype came up many times. As yet, its antigen is unknown. Germline V gene sequence: CDR1 DFQATT, CDR2 SNEGSKA (reference sequence). The CDR3 is 15 amino acids. Trimming pared 0 bases from V and 4 bases from J, leaving 13 bases between.

The V call is TRBV20-1, the J call TRBJ1-5; maybe TRBD1 (5 bases). Input material: blood. The source of this sequence is a man in his forties or fifties with Graves' hyperthyroidism. The CDR3 coding sequence is TGCAGTGCTAGAGATCGTCGGAAGGGGAATCAGCCCCAGCATTTT. Translated: CSARDRRKGNQPQHF.